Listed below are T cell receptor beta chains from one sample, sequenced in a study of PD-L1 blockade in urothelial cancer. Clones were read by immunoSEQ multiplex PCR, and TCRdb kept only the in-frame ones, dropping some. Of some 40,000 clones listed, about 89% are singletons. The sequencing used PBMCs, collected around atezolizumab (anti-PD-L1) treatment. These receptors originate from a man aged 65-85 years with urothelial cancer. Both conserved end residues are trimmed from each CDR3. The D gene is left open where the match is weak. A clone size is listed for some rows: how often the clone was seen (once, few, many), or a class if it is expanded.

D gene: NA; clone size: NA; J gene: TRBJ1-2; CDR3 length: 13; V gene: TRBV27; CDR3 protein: ASSPTGGINYGYT
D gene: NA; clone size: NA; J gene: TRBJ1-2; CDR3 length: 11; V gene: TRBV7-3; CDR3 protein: ASSPDRNYGYT
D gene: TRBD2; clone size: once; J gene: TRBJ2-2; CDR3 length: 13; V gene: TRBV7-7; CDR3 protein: ASSFGLASTGELF
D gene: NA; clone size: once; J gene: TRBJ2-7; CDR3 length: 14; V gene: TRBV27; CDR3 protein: ASMVPGSSGSYEQY
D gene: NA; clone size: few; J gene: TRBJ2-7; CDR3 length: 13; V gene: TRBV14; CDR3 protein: ASSQDVGLTYEQY
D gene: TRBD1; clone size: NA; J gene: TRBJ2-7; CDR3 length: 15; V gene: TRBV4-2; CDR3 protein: ASSQGPSRGHTYEQY
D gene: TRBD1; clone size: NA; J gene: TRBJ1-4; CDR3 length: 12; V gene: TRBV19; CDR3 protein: ASTRQGANEKLF
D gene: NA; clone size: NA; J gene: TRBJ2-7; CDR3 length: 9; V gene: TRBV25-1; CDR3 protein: ASSSPYEQY
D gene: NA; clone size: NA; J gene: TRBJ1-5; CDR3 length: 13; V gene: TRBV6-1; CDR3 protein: ASSVRGGINQPQH
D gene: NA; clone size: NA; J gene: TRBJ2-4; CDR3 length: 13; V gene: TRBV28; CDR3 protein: ASSLAGLAKNIQY
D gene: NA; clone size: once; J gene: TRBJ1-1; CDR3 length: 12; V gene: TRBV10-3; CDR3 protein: AISGTGKGTEAF
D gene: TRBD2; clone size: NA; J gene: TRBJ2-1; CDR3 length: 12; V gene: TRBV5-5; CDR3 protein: ASSLEGGRTEQF
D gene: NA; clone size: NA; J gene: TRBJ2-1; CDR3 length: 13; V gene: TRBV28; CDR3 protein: ASSEGQIGTNEQF
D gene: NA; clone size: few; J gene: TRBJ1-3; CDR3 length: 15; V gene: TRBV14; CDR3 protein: ASSQERRSRDGNTIY
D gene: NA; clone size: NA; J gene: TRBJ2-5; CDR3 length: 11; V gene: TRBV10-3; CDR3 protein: AIKSDSQETQY
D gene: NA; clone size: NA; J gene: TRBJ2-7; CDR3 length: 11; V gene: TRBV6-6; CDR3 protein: ASSSGQRYEQY
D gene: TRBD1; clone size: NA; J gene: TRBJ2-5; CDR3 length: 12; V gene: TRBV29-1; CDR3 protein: SVVDRGNWETQY
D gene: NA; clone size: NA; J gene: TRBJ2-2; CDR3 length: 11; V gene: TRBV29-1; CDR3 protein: SVSGVGTGELF
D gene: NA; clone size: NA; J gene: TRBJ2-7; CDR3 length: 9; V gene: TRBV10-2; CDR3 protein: ASTQASEQY
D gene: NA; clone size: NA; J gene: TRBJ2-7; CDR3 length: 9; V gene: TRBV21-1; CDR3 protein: ASSYYYEQY
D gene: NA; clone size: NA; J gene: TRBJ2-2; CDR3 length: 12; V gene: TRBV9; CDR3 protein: ASSVALHTGELF
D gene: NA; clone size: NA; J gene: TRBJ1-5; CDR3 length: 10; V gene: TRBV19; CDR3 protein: ASSRTAQPQH
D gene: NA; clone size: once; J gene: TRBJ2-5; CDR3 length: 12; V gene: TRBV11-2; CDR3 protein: ASSLGRVQETQY
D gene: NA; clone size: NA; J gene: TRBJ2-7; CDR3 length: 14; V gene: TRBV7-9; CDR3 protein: ASSLAGLLGSYEQY
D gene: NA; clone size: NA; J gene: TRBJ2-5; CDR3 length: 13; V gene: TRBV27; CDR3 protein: ASSQNVRGYGTQY
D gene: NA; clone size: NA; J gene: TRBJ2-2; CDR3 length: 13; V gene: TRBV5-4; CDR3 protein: ASSLKLEGSGELF
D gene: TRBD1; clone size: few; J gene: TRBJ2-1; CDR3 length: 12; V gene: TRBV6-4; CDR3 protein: ASSVSGGYNEQF
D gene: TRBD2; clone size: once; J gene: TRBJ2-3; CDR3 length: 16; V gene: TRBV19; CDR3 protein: ASSIAELAGGLTDTQY
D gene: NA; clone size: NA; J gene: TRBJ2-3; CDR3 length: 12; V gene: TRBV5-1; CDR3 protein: ASSLETGTDTQY
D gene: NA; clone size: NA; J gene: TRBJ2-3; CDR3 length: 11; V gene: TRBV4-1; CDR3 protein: ASSQGTGDTQY
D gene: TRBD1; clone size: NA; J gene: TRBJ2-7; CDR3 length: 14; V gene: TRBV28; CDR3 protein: ASRPTVGQGAYEQY
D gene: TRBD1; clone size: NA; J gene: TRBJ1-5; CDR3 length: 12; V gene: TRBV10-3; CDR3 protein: AIGTDFSNQPQH
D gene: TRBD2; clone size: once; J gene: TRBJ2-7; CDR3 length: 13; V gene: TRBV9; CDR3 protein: ASSPRLAGDYEQY
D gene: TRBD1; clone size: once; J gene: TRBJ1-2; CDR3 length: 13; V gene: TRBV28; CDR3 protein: ASSSGGGANYGYT
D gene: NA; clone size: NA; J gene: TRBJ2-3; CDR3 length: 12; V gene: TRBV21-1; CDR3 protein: ASSKTGTRYTQY
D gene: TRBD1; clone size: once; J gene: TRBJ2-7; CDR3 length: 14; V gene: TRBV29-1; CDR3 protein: SVEGAGQGSTYEQY
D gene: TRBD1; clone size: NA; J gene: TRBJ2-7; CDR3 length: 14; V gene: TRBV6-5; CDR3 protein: ASSYSRDSYSYEQY
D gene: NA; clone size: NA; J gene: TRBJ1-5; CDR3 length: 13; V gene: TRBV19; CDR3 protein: ASSPLQGTNQPQH
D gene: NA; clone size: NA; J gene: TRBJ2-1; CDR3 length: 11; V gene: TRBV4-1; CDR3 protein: ASSQEGTLEQF
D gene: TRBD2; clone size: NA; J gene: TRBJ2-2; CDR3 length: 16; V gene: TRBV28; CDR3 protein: ASVGLAGGPGNTGELF
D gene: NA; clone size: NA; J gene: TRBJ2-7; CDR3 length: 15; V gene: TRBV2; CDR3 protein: ASSDGLDRDSGYEQY
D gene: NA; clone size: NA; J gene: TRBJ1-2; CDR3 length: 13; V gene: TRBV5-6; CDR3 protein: ASSSRQSTLYGYT
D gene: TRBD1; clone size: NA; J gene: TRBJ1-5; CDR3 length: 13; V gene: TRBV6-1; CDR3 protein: ASSEGGQSNQPQH